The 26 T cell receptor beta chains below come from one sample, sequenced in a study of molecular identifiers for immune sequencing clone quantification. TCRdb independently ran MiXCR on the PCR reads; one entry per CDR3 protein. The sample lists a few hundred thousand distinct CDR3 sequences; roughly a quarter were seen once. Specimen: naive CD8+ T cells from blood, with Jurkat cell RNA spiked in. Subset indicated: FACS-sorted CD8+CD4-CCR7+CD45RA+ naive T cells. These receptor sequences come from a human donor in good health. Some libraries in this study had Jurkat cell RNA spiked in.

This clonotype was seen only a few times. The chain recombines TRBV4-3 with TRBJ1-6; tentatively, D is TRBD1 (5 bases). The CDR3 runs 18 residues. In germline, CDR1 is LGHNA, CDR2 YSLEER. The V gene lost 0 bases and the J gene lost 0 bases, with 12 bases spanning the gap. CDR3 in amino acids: CASSQDYAGSSYNSPLHF. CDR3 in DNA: TGCGCCAGCAGCCAAGACTATGCAGGGAGCTCCTATAATTCACCCCTCCACTTT.

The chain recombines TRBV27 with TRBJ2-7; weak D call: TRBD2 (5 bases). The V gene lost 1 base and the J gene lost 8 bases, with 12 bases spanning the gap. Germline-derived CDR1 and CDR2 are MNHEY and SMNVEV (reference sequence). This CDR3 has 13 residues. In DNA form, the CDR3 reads TGTGCCAGCAGTTTATTTGGAGGCCACAAGCAGTACTTC. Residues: CASSLFGGHKQYF.

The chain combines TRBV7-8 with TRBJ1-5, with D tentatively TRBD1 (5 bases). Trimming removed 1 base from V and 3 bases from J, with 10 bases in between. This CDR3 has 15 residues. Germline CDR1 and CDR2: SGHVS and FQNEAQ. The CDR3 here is CASSLVGEANQPQHF. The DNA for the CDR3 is TGTGCCAGCAGCTTAGTAGGGGAGGCCAATCAGCCCCAGCATTTT.

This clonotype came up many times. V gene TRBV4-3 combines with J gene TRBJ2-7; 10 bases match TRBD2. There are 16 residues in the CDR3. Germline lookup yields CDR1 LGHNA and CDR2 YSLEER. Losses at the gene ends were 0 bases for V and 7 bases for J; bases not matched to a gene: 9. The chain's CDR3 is CASSQDRLASGGEQYF. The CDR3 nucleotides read TGCGCCAGCAGCCAAGATCGATTGGCTAGCGGGGGAGAGCAGTACTTC.

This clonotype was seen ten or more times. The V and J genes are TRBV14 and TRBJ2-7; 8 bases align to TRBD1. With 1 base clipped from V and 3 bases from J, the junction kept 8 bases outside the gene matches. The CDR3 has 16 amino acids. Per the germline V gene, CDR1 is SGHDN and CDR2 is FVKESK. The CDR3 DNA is TGTGCCAGCAGCCAAGTAGCCCGGACAGGGTACTACGAGCAGTACTTC. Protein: CASSQVARTGYYEQYF. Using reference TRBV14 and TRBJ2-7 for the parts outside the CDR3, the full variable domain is EAGVTQFPSHSVIEKGQTVTLRCDPISGHDNLYWYRRVMGKEIKFLLHFVKESKQDESGMPNNRFLAERTGGTYSTLKVQPAELEDSGVYFCASSQVARTGYYEQYFGPGTRLTVT.

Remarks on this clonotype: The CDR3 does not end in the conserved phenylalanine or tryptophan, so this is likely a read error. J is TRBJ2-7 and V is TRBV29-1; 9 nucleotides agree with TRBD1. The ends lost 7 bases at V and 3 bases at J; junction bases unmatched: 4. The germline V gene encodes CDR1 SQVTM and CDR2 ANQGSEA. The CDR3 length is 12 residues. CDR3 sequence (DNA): TGCAGCGCTTGGACAGGGGACTACGAGCAGTACTTA. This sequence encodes CSAWTGDYEQYL.

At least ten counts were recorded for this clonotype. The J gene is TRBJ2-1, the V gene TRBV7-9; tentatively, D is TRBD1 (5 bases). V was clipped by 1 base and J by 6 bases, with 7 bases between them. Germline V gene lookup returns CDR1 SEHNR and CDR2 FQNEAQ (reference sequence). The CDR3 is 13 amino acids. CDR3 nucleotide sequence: TGTGCCAGCAGCTTAGGCAGGGTCAATGAGCAGTTCTTC. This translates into CASSLGRVNEQFF. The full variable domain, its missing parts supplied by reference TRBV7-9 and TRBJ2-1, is DTGVSQNPRHKITKRGQNVTFRCDPISEHNRLYWYRQTLGQGPEFLTYFQNEAQLEKSRLLSDRFSAERPKGSFSTLEIQRTEQGDSAMYLCASSLGRVNEQFFGPGTRLTVL.

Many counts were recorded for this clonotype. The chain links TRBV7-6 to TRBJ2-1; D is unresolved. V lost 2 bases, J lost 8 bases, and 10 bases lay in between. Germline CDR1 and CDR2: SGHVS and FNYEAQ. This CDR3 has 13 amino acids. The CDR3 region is CASSLLLKDEQFF. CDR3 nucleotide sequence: TGTGCCAGCAGCTTACTACTGAAAGATGAGCAGTTCTTC. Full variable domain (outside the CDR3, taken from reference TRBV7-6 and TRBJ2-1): GAGVSQSPRYKVTKRGQDVALRCDPISGHVSLYWYRQALGQGPEFLTYFNYEAQQDKSGLPNDRFSAERPEGSISTLTIQRTEQRDSAMYRCASSLLLKDEQFFGPGTRLTVL.

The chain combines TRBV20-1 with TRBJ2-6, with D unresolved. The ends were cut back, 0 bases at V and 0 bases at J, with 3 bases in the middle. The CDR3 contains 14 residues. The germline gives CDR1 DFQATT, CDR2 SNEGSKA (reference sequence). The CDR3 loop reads CSARDSSGANVLTF. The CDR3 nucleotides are TGCAGTGCTAGAGACAGCTCTGGGGCCAACGTCCTGACTTTC.

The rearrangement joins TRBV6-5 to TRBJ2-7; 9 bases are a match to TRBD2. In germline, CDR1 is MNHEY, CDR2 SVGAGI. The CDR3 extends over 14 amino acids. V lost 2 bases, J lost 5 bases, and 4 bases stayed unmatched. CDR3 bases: TGTGCCAGCAGTTACGAACTAGCGGGCAACGAGCAGTACTTC. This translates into CASSYELAGNEQYF.

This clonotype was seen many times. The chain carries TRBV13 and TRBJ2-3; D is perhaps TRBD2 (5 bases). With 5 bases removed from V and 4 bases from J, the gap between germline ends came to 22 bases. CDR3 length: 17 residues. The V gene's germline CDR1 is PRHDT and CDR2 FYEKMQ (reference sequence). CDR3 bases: TGTGCCAGCAGCCCTGAGGTGGAGCGGAGCCCCCCAGATACGCAGTATTTT. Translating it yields CASSPEVERSPPDTQYF.

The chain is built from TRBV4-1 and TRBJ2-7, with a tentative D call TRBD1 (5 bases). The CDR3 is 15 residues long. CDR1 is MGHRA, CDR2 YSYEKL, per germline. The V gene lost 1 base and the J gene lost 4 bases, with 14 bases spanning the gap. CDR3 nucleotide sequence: TGCGCCAGCAGCCAAGGTCCAGGGAATGGTTACGAGCAGTACTTC. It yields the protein CASSQGPGNGYEQYF.

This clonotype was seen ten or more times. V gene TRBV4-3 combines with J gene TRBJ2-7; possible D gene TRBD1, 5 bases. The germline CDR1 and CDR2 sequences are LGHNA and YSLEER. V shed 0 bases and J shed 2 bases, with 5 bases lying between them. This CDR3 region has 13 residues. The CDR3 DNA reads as TGCGCCAGCAGCCAAGACAGGGCCTACGAGCAGTACTTC. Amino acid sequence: CASSQDRAYEQYF.

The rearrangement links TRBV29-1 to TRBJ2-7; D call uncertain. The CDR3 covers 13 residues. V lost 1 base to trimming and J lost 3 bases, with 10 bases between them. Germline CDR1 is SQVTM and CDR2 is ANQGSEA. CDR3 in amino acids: CSVEVEVDYEQYF. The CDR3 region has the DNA TGCAGCGTTGAAGTTGAGGTCGACTACGAGCAGTACTTC.

This chain's CDR3 is CASSWPPNYGYTF. In nucleotides, the CDR3 is TGTGCCAGCAGCTGGCCCCCTAACTATGGCTACACCTTC. The rearrangement uses TRBV3-2 and TRBJ1-2; the table's D call, TRBD1, has no DNA check behind it. TRBV3-2 is given as a pseudogene. The CDR3 extends over 13 amino acids.

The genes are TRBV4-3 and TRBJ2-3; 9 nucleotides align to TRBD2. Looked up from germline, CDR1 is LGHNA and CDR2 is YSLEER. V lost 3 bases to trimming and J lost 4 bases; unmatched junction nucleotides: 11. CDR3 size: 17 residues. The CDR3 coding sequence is TGCGCCAGCAGCCAGGGTACAACTAGCGGGCGCTCAGATACGCAGTATTTT. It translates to CASSQGTTSGRSDTQYF.

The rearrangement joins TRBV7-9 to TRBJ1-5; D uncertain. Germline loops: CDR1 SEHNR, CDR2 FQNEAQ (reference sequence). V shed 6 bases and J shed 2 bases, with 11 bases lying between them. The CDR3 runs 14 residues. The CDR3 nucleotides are TGTGCCAGCAGGCCGGGCGCGGGCAATCAGCCCCAGCATTTT. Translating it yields CASRPGAGNQPQHF. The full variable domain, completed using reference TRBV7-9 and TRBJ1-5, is DTGVSQNPRHKITKRGQNVTFRCDPISEHNRLYWYRQTLGQGPEFLTYFQNEAQLEKSRLLSDRFSAERPKGSFSTLEIQRTEQGDSAMYLCASRPGAGNQPQHFGDGTRLSIL.

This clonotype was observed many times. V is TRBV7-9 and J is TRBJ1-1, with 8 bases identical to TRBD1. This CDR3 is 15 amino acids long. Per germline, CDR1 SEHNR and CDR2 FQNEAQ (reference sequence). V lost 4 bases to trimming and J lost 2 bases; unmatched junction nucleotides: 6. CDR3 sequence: CASSSWTGSNTEAFF. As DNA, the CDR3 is TGTGCCAGCAGCTCCTGGACAGGGTCCAACACTGAAGCTTTCTTT.

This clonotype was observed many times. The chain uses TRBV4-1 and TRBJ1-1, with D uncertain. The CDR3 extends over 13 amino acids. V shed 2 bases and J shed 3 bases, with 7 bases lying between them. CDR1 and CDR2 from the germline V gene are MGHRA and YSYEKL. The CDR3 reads CASSQSRYTEAFF. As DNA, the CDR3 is TGCGCCAGCAGCCAAAGTAGGTACACTGAAGCTTTCTTT.

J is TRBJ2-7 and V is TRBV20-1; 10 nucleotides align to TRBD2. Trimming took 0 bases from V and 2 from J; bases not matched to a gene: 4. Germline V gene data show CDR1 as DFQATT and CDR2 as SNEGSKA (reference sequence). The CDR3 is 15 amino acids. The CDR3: CSARDRGTSAYEQYF. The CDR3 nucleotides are TGCAGTGCTAGAGATCGAGGGACTAGCGCCTACGAGCAGTACTTC.

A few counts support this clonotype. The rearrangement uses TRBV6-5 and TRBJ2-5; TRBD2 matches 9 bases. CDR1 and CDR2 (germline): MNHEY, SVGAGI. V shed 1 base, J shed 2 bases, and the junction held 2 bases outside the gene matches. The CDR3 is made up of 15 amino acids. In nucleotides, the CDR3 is TGTGCCAGCAGTTACTTAGCGGGAGAACAAGAGACCCAGTACTTC. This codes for CASSYLAGEQETQYF.

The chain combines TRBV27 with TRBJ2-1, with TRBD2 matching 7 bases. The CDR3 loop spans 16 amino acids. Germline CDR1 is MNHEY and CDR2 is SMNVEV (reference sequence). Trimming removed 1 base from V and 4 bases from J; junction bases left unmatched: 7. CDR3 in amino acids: CASSLFGGAGYNEQFF. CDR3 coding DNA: TGTGCCAGCAGTTTATTCGGGGGAGCGGGGTACAATGAGCAGTTCTTC.

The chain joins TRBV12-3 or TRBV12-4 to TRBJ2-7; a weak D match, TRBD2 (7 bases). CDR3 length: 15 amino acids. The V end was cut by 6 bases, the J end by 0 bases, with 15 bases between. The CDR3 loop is CASSPAGDTSYEQYF. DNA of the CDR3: TGTGCCAGCAGCCCGGCGGGGGACACCTCCTACGAGCAGTACTTC.

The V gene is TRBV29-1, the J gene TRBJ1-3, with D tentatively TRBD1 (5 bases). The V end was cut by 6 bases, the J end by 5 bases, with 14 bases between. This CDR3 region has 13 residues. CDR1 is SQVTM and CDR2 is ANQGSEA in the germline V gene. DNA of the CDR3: TGCAGCGTGGACCAGGGATTGAGAAACACCATATATTTT. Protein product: CSVDQGLRNTIYF. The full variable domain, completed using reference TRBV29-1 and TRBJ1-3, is SAVISQKPSRDICQRGTSLTIQCQVDSQVTMMFWYRQQPGQSLTLIATANQGSEATYESGFVIDKFPISRPNLTFSTLTVSNMSPEDSSIYLCSVDQGLRNTIYFGEGSWLTVV.

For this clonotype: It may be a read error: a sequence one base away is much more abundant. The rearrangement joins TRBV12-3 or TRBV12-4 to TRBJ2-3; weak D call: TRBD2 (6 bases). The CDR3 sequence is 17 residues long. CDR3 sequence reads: CASSPHPLTGVTDTQCF. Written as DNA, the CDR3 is TGTGCCAGCAGCCCCCATCCTTTGACGGGGGTCACAGATACGCAGTGTTTT.

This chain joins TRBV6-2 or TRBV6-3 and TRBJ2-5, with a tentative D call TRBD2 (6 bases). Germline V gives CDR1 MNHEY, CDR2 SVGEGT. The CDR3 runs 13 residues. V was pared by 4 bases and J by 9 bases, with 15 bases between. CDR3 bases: TGTGCCAGCAGTTGGGGGGTTTTGGAGCCCCAGTACTTC. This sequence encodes CASSWGVLEPQYF.